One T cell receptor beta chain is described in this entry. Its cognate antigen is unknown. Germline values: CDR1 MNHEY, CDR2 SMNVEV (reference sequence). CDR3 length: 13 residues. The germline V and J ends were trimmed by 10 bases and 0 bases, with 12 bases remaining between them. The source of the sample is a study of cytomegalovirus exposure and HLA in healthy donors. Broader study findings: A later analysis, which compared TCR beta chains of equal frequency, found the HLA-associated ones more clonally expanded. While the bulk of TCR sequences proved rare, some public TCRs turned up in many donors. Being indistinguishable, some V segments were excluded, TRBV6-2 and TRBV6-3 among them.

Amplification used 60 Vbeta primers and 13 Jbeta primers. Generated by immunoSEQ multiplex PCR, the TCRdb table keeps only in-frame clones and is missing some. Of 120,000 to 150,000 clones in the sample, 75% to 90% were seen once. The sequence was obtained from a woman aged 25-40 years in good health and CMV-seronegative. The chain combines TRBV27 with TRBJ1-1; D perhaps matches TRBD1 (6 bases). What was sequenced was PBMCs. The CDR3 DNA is TGTGCCACTTCACAGGGCCTGAACACTGAAGCTTTCTTT. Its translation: CATSQGLNTEAFF.